This passage covers 6 T cell receptor beta chains from one sample sequenced in a study of cytomegalovirus exposure and HLA in healthy donors. PCR amplification relied on 60 Vbeta primers (plus 13 Jbeta primers). TCRdb's copy holds only in-frame clones and misses some; the assay was immunoSEQ multiplex PCR. The table has about 170,000 clones, under 85% seen once. The sample consisted of PBMCs. The receptors were gathered from a female donor in good health and CMV-seronegative.

In this sample, this clone turned up once. Germline is not matched at one junction end, which may reflect a read error. V usage is TRBV11-3 and J usage is TRBJ1-1; D is undetermined. The CDR3 covers 14 residues. Germline V CDR1 and CDR2: SGHNT, YENEEA. The CDR3 DNA reads TGTGCCAGCAGCTTAGATTCGGGGAACGCTGAAGCTTTCTTT. Translating gives CASSLDSGNAEAFF.

This clone was found a few times. The V call is TRBV6-5, the J call TRBJ2-7; 8 bases are shared with TRBD1. Germline trimming cut 5 bases from V and 3 bases from J; bases unmatched to any gene: 6. This CDR3 contains 14 residues. CDR1 and CDR2 (germline): MNHEY, SVGAGI. This CDR3 is CASSPGTGYYEQYF. The DNA of the CDR3 is TGTGCCAGCAGTCCCGGGACAGGATACTACGAGCAGTACTTC.

The CDR3 coding sequence is TGTGCCAGCAGCCCCGGACTAGCGGGGGGGAATGAGCAGTTCTTC. It translates to CASSPGLAGGNEQFF. The rearrangement uses TRBV7-9 and TRBJ2-1; 15 positions agree with TRBD2. V shed 5 bases, J shed 7 bases, and the junction held 3 bases outside the gene matches. CDR3 length equals 15 residues. In germline, CDR1 is SEHNR, CDR2 FQNEAQ (reference sequence).

This clone was recorded a few times. V gene TRBV5-1 combines with J gene TRBJ2-5; 7 nucleotides line up with TRBD1. Germline trimming cut 4 bases from V and 2 bases from J; bases unmatched to any gene: 5. The germline gives CDR1 SGHRS, CDR2 YFSETQ. The CDR3 consists of 14 residues. The CDR3 DNA follows: TGCGCCAGCAGCCCCGGGACAGAACAAGAGACCCAGTACTTC. Translating it yields CASSPGTEQETQYF. Complete variable domain (other parts from reference TRBV5-1 and TRBJ2-5): KAGVTQTPRYLIKTRGQQVTLSCSPISGHRSVSWYQQTPGQGLQFLFEYFSETQRNKGNFPGRFSGRQFSNSRSEMNVSTLELGDSALYLCASSPGTEQETQYFGPGTRLLVL.

V gene TRBV29-1 combines with J gene TRBJ2-7; 8 bases fit TRBD2. Trimming removed 1 base from V and 7 bases from J; junction bases left unmatched: 6. Germline loops: CDR1 SQVTM, CDR2 ANQGSEA. This CDR3 is 13 amino acids long. CDR3 coding DNA: TGCAGCGTTGAAGCGGGGGGGGGCTATGAGCAGTACTTC. Residues: CSVEAGGGYEQYF.

The rearrangement joins TRBV5-1 to TRBJ2-7, with TRBD2 identical over 9 bases. The CDR3 has 15 amino acids. J was trimmed by 3 bases and V by 0 bases; bases with no gene match: 4. CDR1 and CDR2 (germline): SGHRS, YFSETQ. The CDR3 coding sequence is TGCGCCAGCAGCTTGGGGCGGGGGGGCCTCTACGAGCAGTACTTC. Its protein product is CASSLGRGGLYEQYF. Based on the CDR3 plus reference TRBV5-1 and TRBJ2-7, the full variable domain is KAGVTQTPRYLIKTRGQQVTLSCSPISGHRSVSWYQQTPGQGLQFLFEYFSETQRNKGNFPGRFSGRQFSNSRSEMNVSTLELGDSALYLCASSLGRGGLYEQYFGPGTRLTVT.